What follows are 21 T cell receptor beta chains derived from one specimen sequenced in a study of sequential checkpoint blockade in melanoma. The treatment: randomized to nivolumab then ipilimumab (arm A) or the reverse (arm B). Assay used: immunoSEQ multiplex PCR; TCRdb lists only in-frame clones, some missing. The top ten hold around 5.4% of the sample, which has 30,000 to 40,000 clones, almost 85% seen once. The sequencing used CD8+ T cells sorted from blood (inferred from file names), collected from a patient given nivolumab and ipilimumab in sequence. Source of these receptors: a human donor with melanoma.

This rearrangement joins TRBV29-1 to TRBJ2-7, with 10 bases that match TRBD2. The CDR3 spans 13 residues. V shed 8 bases and J 7 bases; nucleotides not matched to a gene: 11. Germline loops: CDR1 SQVTM, CDR2 ANQGSEA. The CDR3 here is CSTVAGGTGEQYF. The CDR3 DNA is TGCAGCACCGTAGCGGGAGGTACGGGAGAGCAGTACTTC.

The chain joins TRBV5-8 to TRBJ2-7; 7 nucleotides match TRBD2. The germline V gene has CDR1 SGHTS and CDR2 YDEGEE. V was clipped by 0 bases and J by 4 bases; unmatched bases: 7. The CDR3 has 15 residues. CDR3 loop: CASSLAGASGYEQYF. In DNA, the CDR3 is TGTGCCAGCAGCTTGGCAGGTGCTAGCGGTTACGAGCAGTACTTC.

The chain has TRBV4-2 and TRBJ2-1, with 7 nucleotides matching TRBD2. Germline assignment: CDR1 LGHNA and CDR2 YNFKEQ. The ends lost 0 bases at V and 4 bases at J; junction bases unmatched: 6. The CDR3 runs 16 residues. The CDR3 sequence is CASSQEAGALYNEQFF. CDR3 nucleotides: TGTGCCAGCAGCCAAGAGGCGGGAGCCCTTTACAATGAGCAGTTCTTC.

V and J are TRBV27 and TRBJ2-5, with D maybe TRBD1 (5 bases). The CDR3 covers 12 residues. Germline values: CDR1 MNHEY, CDR2 SMNVEV (reference sequence). V dropped 9 bases and J dropped 3 bases, with 11 bases sitting between them. The CDR3 DNA follows: TGTGCCAGTTTAGGGGTAAAAGAGACCCAGTACTTC. It codes for CASLGVKETQYF.

This chain joins TRBV5-1 and TRBJ2-4; 10 bases are shared with TRBD2. The CDR3 is made up of 18 amino acids. CDR1 is SGHRS and CDR2 is YFSETQ in the germline V gene. V dropped 0 bases and J dropped 6; count of bases not matched to a gene: 12. The CDR3 sequence is CASSLEFTTSGLGNIQYF. CDR3 DNA: TGCGCCAGCAGCTTGGAATTTACGACTAGCGGGTTGGGAAACATTCAGTACTTC.

The chain carries TRBV18 and TRBJ1-1; D may be TRBD1 (5 bases). CDR1 is KGHSH, CDR2 LQKENI, per germline. The V and J ends lost 3 bases and 5 bases respectively, with 13 bases between them. The CDR3 extends over 14 amino acids. The CDR3 reads CASSPVDSYTEAFF. CDR3 DNA sequence: TGTGCCAGCTCACCCGTTGACAGTTATACTGAAGCTTTCTTT.

This clone was found once. The rearrangement links TRBV5-5 to TRBJ2-7; 9 bases fit TRBD1. The CDR3 has 12 residues. The germline V gene has CDR1 SGHKS and CDR2 YYEKEE (reference sequence). After removal of 3 bases from V and 5 bases from J, the junction contained 0 bases not matched to a gene. CDR3 sequence (DNA): TGTGCCAGCAGCTGGACAGGGGACGAGCAGTACTTC. Its protein product is CASSWTGDEQYF.

This clone was recorded a few times. The chain links TRBV28 to TRBJ2-1, with 8 bases lining up with TRBD2. J lost 5 bases, V lost 6 bases, and 6 bases had no gene match. The germline V gene has CDR1 MDHEN and CDR2 SYDVKM. This CDR3 has 14 residues. The CDR3 DNA sequence: TGTGCCAGCAGGGGGACTAGTCTCGACAATGAGCAGTTCTTC. It specifies CASRGTSLDNEQFF.

This clone was detected once. The chain recombines TRBV2 with TRBJ2-2, with D tentatively TRBD2 (5 bases). The CDR3 has 17 residues. Trimming shortened V by 1 base and J by 4 bases, and 16 bases separated the two germline ends. Germline CDR1 reads SNHLY; CDR2 reads FYNNEI. CDR3: CASSEGTYAGGTGELFF. As DNA, the CDR3 is TGTGCCAGCAGTGAAGGGACTTATGCGGGCGGCACCGGGGAGCTGTTTTTT.

The chain joins TRBV6-4 to TRBJ1-5; D ambiguous. This CDR3 region has 14 residues. Per the germline V gene, CDR1 is MRHNA and CDR2 is SNTAGT. V gave up 3 bases and J gave up 2 bases, with 8 bases separating them. The CDR3 DNA reads TGTGCCAGCAGTGAGTCCGGGGGCAATCAGCCCCAGCATTTT. Its protein product is CASSESGGNQPQHF.

The genes are TRBV10-3 and TRBJ2-1; 7 bases are a match to TRBD2. Trimming at V came to 1 base and at J to 8 bases, leaving 8 bases not matched to a gene. CDR3 length: 15 amino acids. The germline V gene has CDR1 ENHRY and CDR2 SYGVKD. The DNA of the CDR3 is TGTGCCATCAGTGAGTTTAAAGCGGGATATTATGAGCAGTTCTTC. It specifies CAISEFKAGYYEQFF.

This sequence joins TRBV28 and TRBJ2-5, with TRBD1 matching over 7 bases. V gave up 8 bases and J gave up 2 bases; unmatched junction bases: 2. The length of the CDR3 is 12 residues. CDR1 is MDHEN and CDR2 is SYDVKM in the germline V gene. CDR3 residues: CASRRGQETQYF. CDR3 coding DNA: TGTGCCAGCCGCAGGGGGCAAGAGACCCAGTACTTC.

The genes are TRBV9 and TRBJ1-1; no definite D call. This CDR3 spans 12 amino acids. From germline, CDR1 is SGDLS and CDR2 YYNGEE. V was pared by 1 base and J by 8 bases, with 9 bases between. The CDR3 protein is CASSVTGGEAFF. CDR3 sequence (DNA): TGTGCCAGCAGCGTAACGGGCGGGGAAGCTTTCTTT.

The chain employs TRBV4-1 and TRBJ2-1; TRBD1 matches at 9 bases. After removal of 9 bases from V and 8 bases from J, the junction contained 11 bases not matched to a gene. CDR1 is MGHRA and CDR2 is YSYEKL in the germline V gene. The CDR3 loop spans 14 amino acids. The CDR3 region is CASNGQGMTDEQFF. The CDR3 DNA reads as TGCGCCAGTAACGGACAGGGGATGACCGATGAGCAGTTCTTC.

This clone was detected only once. The chain recombines TRBV13 with TRBJ1-1; TRBD1 matches at 7 bases. The CDR3 sequence is 14 residues long. V shed 5 bases and J 0 bases; nucleotides not matched to a gene: 3. From germline, CDR1 is PRHDT and CDR2 FYEKMQ (reference sequence). CDR3 bases: TGTGCCAGCAGCCCGGGACAGATGAACACTGAAGCTTTCTTT. Translated: CASSPGQMNTEAFF.

This chain joins TRBV4-1 and TRBJ2-7; 8 bases are a match to TRBD1. CDR3 length equals 15 residues. Trimming cost V 0 bases and J 6 bases; bases outside gene matches: 7. CDR1 is MGHRA and CDR2 is YSYEKL in the germline V gene. For the CDR3, the DNA is TGCGCCAGCAGCCAAGAGGCAGGGGGCGCTTTCGAGCAGTACTTC. It is translated as CASSQEAGGAFEQYF.

The rearrangement joins TRBV4-2 to TRBJ2-2; unclear D gene. The CDR3 is made up of 15 amino acids. The germline gives CDR1 LGHNA, CDR2 YNFKEQ. V lost 1 base and J 4 bases, leaving 10 bases between the germline ends. CDR3 nucleotides: TGTGCCAGCAGCCAAGGAGGCCTGGGCACCGGGGAGCTGTTTTTT. Protein sequence: CASSQGGLGTGELFF.

In its sample, this clone was seen a few times. The chain joins TRBV21-1 to TRBJ1-4. TRBV21-1 is noted as a pseudogene. CDR3 length: 18 residues. The CDR3, as DNA: TGTGCCAGCAGCAAAGAGAACCTGCCCTACGCAACTAATGAAAAACTGTTTTTT. It encodes CASSKENLPYATNEKLFF.

The J gene is TRBJ2-1, the V gene TRBV28, with D maybe TRBD2 (6 bases). The CDR3 runs to 14 residues. Germline V gene lookup returns CDR1 MDHEN and CDR2 SYDVKM. V gave up 6 bases and J gave up 2 bases, with 11 bases separating them. This CDR3 reads CASSGGYPYNEQFF. The CDR3 bases are TGTGCCAGCAGCGGGGGTTACCCCTACAATGAGCAGTTCTTC.

V and J are TRBV27 and TRBJ2-1; 7 positions match TRBD1. CDR1 and CDR2 (germline): MNHEY, SMNVEV (reference sequence). The trim removed 5 bases at V and 2 bases at J, leaving 3 bases unmatched. There are 14 residues in the CDR3. CDR3 sequence reads: CASSQGVPYNEQFF. The CDR3 DNA reads as TGTGCCAGCAGTCAGGGGGTTCCCTACAATGAGCAGTTCTTC.

Only a few counts were recorded for this clone. The V gene is TRBV2, the J gene TRBJ2-2; 8 nucleotides align to TRBD2. The germline V gene has CDR1 SNHLY and CDR2 FYNNEI. This CDR3 contains 14 residues. The ends lost 7 bases at V and 4 bases at J; junction bases unmatched: 5. CDR3 DNA sequence: TGTGCCAGCATGGGGACTAGAGGCACCGGGGAGCTGTTTTTT. Its protein is CASMGTRGTGELFF.